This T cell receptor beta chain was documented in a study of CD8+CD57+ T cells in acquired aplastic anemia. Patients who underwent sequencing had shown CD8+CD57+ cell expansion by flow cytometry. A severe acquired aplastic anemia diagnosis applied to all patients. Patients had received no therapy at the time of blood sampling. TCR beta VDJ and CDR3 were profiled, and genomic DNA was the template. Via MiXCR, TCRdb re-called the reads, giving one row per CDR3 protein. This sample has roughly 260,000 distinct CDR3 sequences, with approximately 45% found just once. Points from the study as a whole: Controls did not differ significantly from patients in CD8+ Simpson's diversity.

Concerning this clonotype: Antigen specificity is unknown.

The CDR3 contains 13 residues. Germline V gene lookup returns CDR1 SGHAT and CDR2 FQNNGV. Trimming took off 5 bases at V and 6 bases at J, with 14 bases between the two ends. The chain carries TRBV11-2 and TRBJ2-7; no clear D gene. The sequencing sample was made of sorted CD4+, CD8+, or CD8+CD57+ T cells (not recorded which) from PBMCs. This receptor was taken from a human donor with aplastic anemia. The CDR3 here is CASSQDASREQYF. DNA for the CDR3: TGTGCCAGCAGCCAAGATGCTAGTCGCGAGCAGTACTTC.